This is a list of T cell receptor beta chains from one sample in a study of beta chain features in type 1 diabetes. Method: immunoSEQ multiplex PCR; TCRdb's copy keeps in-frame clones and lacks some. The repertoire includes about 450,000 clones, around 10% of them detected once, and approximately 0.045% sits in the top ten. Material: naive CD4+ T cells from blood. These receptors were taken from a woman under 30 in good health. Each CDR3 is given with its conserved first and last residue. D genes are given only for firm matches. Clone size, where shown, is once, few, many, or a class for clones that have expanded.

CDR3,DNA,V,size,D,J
CASSLTAINQPQHF,TGTGCCAGCAGTCTTACAGCAATCAATCAGCCCCAGCATTTT,TRBV2,-,-,TRBJ1-5
CASKAGSYNEQFF,TGTGCCAGCAAGGCAGGTTCCTACAATGAGCAGTTCTTC,TRBV28,few,-,TRBJ2-1
CASSLSGRNQPQHF,TGTGCCAGCAGCTTGTCGGGGCGCAATCAGCCCCAGCATTTT,TRBV7-9,-,-,TRBJ1-5
CRGGDRGETQYF,TGCAGAGGCGGGGACCGCGGGGAGACCCAGTACTTC,TRBV29-1,few,-,TRBJ2-5
CASSGTGAGELFF,TGTGCCAGCAGTGGGACAGGGGCCGGGGAGCTGTTTTTT,TRBV25-1,few,TRBD1,TRBJ2-2
CASSLDRFVAGKHTDTQYF,TGTGCCAGCAGCTTAGATCGTTTCGTGGCGGGCAAACACACAGATACGCAGTATTTT,TRBV7-2,-,-,TRBJ2-3
CASSQIRSTYEQYF,TGCGCCAGCAGCCAAATCAGGTCAACCTACGAGCAGTACTTC,TRBV4-3,few,-,TRBJ2-7
CASTDLIAGQFYNEQFF,TGTGCCAGCACTGACCTTATAGCGGGACAGTTCTACAATGAGCAGTTCTTC,TRBV27,-,-,TRBJ2-1
CASSIVQGVIFPEAFF,TGCGCCAGCAGTATCGTACAGGGGGTTATTTTCCCTGAAGCTTTCTTT,TRBV23-1,few,TRBD1,TRBJ1-1
CASSLGTRLNQPQHF,TGCGCCAGCAGCTTGGGGACAAGGCTCAATCAGCCCCAGCATTTT,TRBV5-1,few,-,TRBJ1-5
CASSSDPGRRNEQFF,TGTGCCAGCAGCTCCGACCCAGGGAGAAGGAATGAGCAGTTCTTC,TRBV7-3,-,-,TRBJ2-1
CASSTSGAGNTIYF,-,TRBV2,few,-,TRBJ1-3
CASSLKGLAQETQYF,TGCGCCAGCAGCTTGAAGGGACTAGCACAGGAGACCCAGTACTTC,TRBV5-1,-,TRBD2,TRBJ2-5
CASSHIYDRGNQQFF,TGTGCCAGCAGCCACATTTATGATCGGGGAAATCAGCAGTTCTTC,TRBV11-2,-,-,TRBJ2-1
CASSLGVGELFF,TGTGCCAGCAGCTTAGGGGTCGGGGAGCTGTTTTTT,TRBV7-2,few,-,TRBJ2-2
CASSQEPGLASYEQYF,TGCGCCAGCAGCCAAGAGCCGGGACTAGCCTCCTACGAGCAGTACTTC,TRBV4-3,few,TRBD2,TRBJ2-7
CASSFSGVEKKLFF,TGCGCCAGCAGCTTTTCCGGGGTGGAGAAAAAACTGTTTTTT,TRBV5-1,-,-,TRBJ1-4
CASSLDRFSKGEIYGYTF,TGCGCCAGCAGCCTAGATCGTTTCTCGAAGGGAGAAATCTATGGCTACACCTTC,TRBV4-3,-,-,TRBJ1-2
CASNRGGAEEQFF,TGTGCCAGCAACCGCGGGGGGGCAGAGGAGCAGTTCTTC,TRBV2,few,TRBD2,TRBJ2-1
CASSQDLNGEQYF,TGTGCCAGCTCTCAGGACTTAAACGGCGAGCAGTACTTC,TRBV18,-,-,TRBJ2-7
CATSSAPASGKTQYF,TGTGCCACCAGCAGCGCCCCCGCTAGCGGGAAGACCCAGTACTTC,TRBV15,few,TRBD2,TRBJ2-5
CASGRDSSSTDTQYF,TGTGCCAGCGGGAGGGATTCCTCTAGCACAGATACGCAGTATTTT,TRBV9,few,TRBD2,TRBJ2-3
CASSLVGVTEAFF,TGTGCCAGCAGCTTAGTGGGGGTCACTGAAGCTTTCTTT,TRBV7-9,few,-,TRBJ1-1
CASSLPDGPYNEQFF,TGTGCCAGCAGCTTGCCCGACGGGCCCTACAATGAGCAGTTCTTC,TRBV5-6,-,-,TRBJ2-1
CASSQVGRQGGKQSYTF,TGTGCCAGCAGCCAAGTTGGACGACAGGGAGGAAAACAGAGCTACACCTTC,TRBV4-2,-,TRBD1,TRBJ1-2
CASSVSGRPYNEQFF,TGTGCCAGCAGCGTTAGCGGGAGGCCCTACAATGAGCAGTTCTTC,TRBV9,-,TRBD2,TRBJ2-1
CASSGLTGNYGYTF,TGTGCCAGCAGCGGATTGACAGGGAACTATGGCTACACCTTC,TRBV7-2,-,TRBD1,TRBJ1-2
CASSWRTSTSPLHF,TGTGCCAGCAGCTGGCGGACAAGCACCTCACCCCTCCACTTT,TRBV5-4,-,-,TRBJ1-6
CAWSVLYDGSSEQYF,TGTGCCTGGAGTGTATTGTACGACGGGAGTTCCGAGCAGTACTTC,TRBV30,-,-,TRBJ2-7
CASTPARAYGYTF,TGTGCCAGCACGCCGGCCAGGGCATATGGCTACACCTTC,TRBV9,-,-,TRBJ1-2
CASSPLDSSMLGAFF,TGCGCCAGCAGCCCACTTGACAGCTCGATGCTAGGAGCTTTCTTT,TRBV4-3,-,-,TRBJ1-1
CASIDSGANVLTF,TGCGCCAGCATAGACTCTGGGGCCAACGTCCTGACTTTC,TRBV5-1,few,-,TRBJ2-6
CASSVGDSNQPQHF,TGTGCCAGCAGCGTAGGGGATAGCAATCAGCCCCAGCATTTT,TRBV9,few,-,TRBJ1-5